Presented here are 25 T cell receptor beta chains from one specimen sequenced in a study of blood T cells in healthy people across ages (dated by TCRdb to between 2014 and 2017). To prepare the library, 5' RACE was applied. A second roughly 6 to 11 cycle PCR used a sample-barcoded 5' primer and a J-beta primer mix. TCRdb's own reprocessing of the public reads used fastp at Q25 and MiXCR and kept productive beta chains. Identical CDR3 proteins give one entry, which carries the most common genes and DNA. The sample contains approximately 2,000,000 distinct CDR3 sequences, roughly 43% of them found a single time. The ten most abundant clones make up 20% to 25% of the sample. What was sequenced was blood. These TCRs come from a human donor in good health.

This chain uses TRBV2 with TRBJ2-5; either TRBD1 or TRBD2 may supply D (5 bases each). Trimming removed 3 bases from V and 13 bases from J, with 15 bases in between. CDR1 and CDR2 (germline): SNHLY, FYNNEI. There are 12 residues in the CDR3. DNA of the CDR3: TGTGCCAGCAGTGATTACGGGGCGGCCCGGTACTTC. Translation: CASSDYGAARYF.

V usage is TRBV4-2 and J usage is TRBJ2-1; 8 bases align to TRBD2. Per the germline V gene, CDR1 is LGHNA and CDR2 is YNFKEQ. Germline trimming cut 0 bases from V and 6 bases from J; bases unmatched to any gene: 10. This CDR3 has 17 amino acids. CDR3 residues: CASSQDAPGLVSNEQFF. The CDR3 coding sequence is TGTGCCAGCAGCCAAGATGCTCCGGGACTAGTTAGCAATGAGCAGTTCTTC.

CDR3 protein: CASSLAPNSYEQFF. CDR3 bases: TGTGCCAGCAGTTTAGCGCCGAACTCCTACGAGCAGTTCTTC. The chain uses TRBV12-3 or TRBV12-4 and TRBJ2-1, with D hard to call. The CDR3 has 14 amino acids. The V end was cut by 0 bases, the J end by 10 bases, with 13 bases between.

The V gene is TRBV4-3, the J gene TRBJ1-5; possibly TRBD1 for D (5 bases). The CDR3 runs to 15 residues. CDR1 and CDR2 (germline): LGHNA, YSLEER. Trimming took 0 bases from V and 9 from J, leaving 15 bases between them. The CDR3: CASSQEAGGVLPQHF. The CDR3, as DNA: TGCGCCAGCAGCCAAGAGGCGGGAGGGGTTCTGCCCCAGCATTTT.

As to this clonotype: It is unclear where the CDR3 begins or ends on the DNA, so no DNA is shown, and the CDR3 is as TCRdb lists it. CDR3 protein: CASSSSRRQGGGNQPQHF. The chain links TRBV6-5 to TRBJ1-5; TRBD1, as called in the table, went unchecked against the DNA. The CDR3 extends over 18 residues, inclusive of both ends. Germline V gives CDR1 MNHEY, CDR2 SVGAGI.

The chain links TRBV11-3 to TRBJ1-1, with D hard to call. V lost 4 bases, J lost 5 bases, and 11 bases lay in between. Germline CDR1 is SGHNT and CDR2 is YENEEA. The CDR3 length is 13 residues. CDR3 sequence reads: CASSWALETEAFF. DNA of the CDR3: TGTGCCAGCAGCTGGGCCCTCGAAACTGAAGCTTTCTTT.

The sample holds one count of this clonotype. This chain joins TRBV3-1 and TRBJ2-1; 9 bases match TRBD2. The CDR3 runs to 17 residues. Germline V lookup: CDR1 LGHDT, CDR2 YNNKEL (reference sequence). J lost 9 bases, V lost 0 bases, and 12 bases had no gene match. CDR3 sequence: CASSQDALSGLASEQFF. CDR3 nucleotide sequence: TGTGCCAGCAGCCAAGACGCCCTCTCGGGACTAGCCAGTGAGCAGTTCTTC.

In its sample, this clonotype was seen a few times. The V and J genes are TRBV7-9 and TRBJ1-2; no clear D. The length of the CDR3 is 12 residues. Germline values: CDR1 SEHNR, CDR2 FQNEAQ (reference sequence). With 5 bases removed from V and 6 bases from J, the gap between germline ends came to 10 bases. The CDR3, as DNA: TGTGCCAGCAGCACCGGGAACCATGGCTACACCTTC. This encodes CASSTGNHGYTF. Variable domain in full (rest from reference TRBV7-9 and TRBJ1-2): DTGVSQNPRHKITKRGQNVTFRCDPISEHNRLYWYRQTLGQGPEFLTYFQNEAQLEKSRLLSDRFSAERPKGSFSTLEIQRTEQGDSAMYLCASSTGNHGYTFGSGTRLTVV.

The chain employs TRBV30 and TRBJ2-7; D is unclear. The length of the CDR3 is 12 residues. Looked up from germline, CDR1 is GTSNPN and CDR2 is SVGIG (reference sequence). Deletions cut 0 bases from V and 4 bases from J, with 7 bases between. The CDR3 bases are TGTGCCTGGAGTGTATTGGGATACGAGCAGTACTTC. Translating gives CAWSVLGYEQYF.

This clonotype was observed a few times. The chain couples TRBV7-2 to TRBJ2-5; D remains unclear. This CDR3 is built from 12 residues. V lost 0 bases and J lost 6, with 5 bases in between. Germline V gives CDR1 SGHTA, CDR2 FQGNSA. The CDR3 DNA sequence: TGTGCCAGCAGCTTAGCCAGTCAGACCCAGTACTTC. Translating gives CASSLASQTQYF.

This clonotype was seen a handful of times. The rearrangement uses TRBV7-2 and TRBJ2-1; 8 bases are a match to TRBD1. V gave up 5 bases and J gave up 4 bases; unmatched junction bases: 10. Germline V gives CDR1 SGHTA, CDR2 FQGNSA. This CDR3 spans 16 amino acids. The CDR3 sequence is CASSAITGGIYNEQFF. CDR3 bases: TGTGCCAGCAGCGCCATTACAGGGGGAATTTACAATGAGCAGTTCTTC. The full variable domain, completed using reference TRBV7-2 and TRBJ2-1, is GAGVSQSPSNKVTEKGKDVELRCDPISGHTALYWYRQSLGQGLEFLIYFQGNSAPDKSGLPSDRFSAERTGGSVSTLTIQRTQQEDSAVYLCASSAITGGIYNEQFFGPGTRLTVL.

Only a few counts were recorded for this clonotype. The chain combines TRBV5-8 with TRBJ1-1; D uncertain. The CDR3 extends over 15 amino acids. V lost 0 bases, J lost 3 bases, and 12 bases lay in between. Germline values: CDR1 SGHTS, CDR2 YDEGEE. The CDR3 loop reads CASSLGVVGDTEAFF. Written as DNA, the CDR3 is TGTGCCAGCAGCTTGGGGGTAGTTGGCGACACTGAAGCTTTCTTT.

This clonotype was detected only a few times. V and J are TRBV5-6 and TRBJ1-4; D is uncertain. Trimming cost V 3 bases and J 11 bases, with 14 bases left between them. The germline V gene has CDR1 SGHDT and CDR2 YYEEEE. The CDR3 is 13 amino acids. CDR3 in amino acids: CASSSGTVGKLFF. DNA of the CDR3: TGTGCCAGCAGCTCCGGTACAGTCGGTAAACTGTTTTTT.

V and J are TRBV6-5 and TRBJ2-4; no firm D call. This CDR3 spans 12 amino acids. The ends were cut back, 6 bases at V and 13 bases at J, with 16 bases in the middle. Germline CDR1 reads MNHEY; CDR2 reads SVGAGI. The chain's CDR3 is CASRDDGNEQYF. In nucleotides, the CDR3 is TGTGCCAGCAGAGACGATGGCAATGAGCAGTACTTC.

This clonotype was counted only a few times. This chain joins TRBV4-3 and TRBJ2-3; D is perhaps TRBD1 (6 bases). This CDR3 comprises 17 residues. Germline V gives CDR1 LGHNA, CDR2 YSLEER. Trimming took 4 bases from V and 5 from J, leaving 22 bases between them. The CDR3 DNA reads as TGCGCCAGCAGCCCCCTCCCAGGGGACCCGTTGGGAGATACGCAGTATTTT. Encoded protein: CASSPLPGDPLGDTQYF.

The chain links TRBV4-3 to TRBJ1-5, with TRBD1 matching over 7 bases. The CDR3 has 16 amino acids. Trimming cost V 3 bases and J 3 bases; bases outside gene matches: 8. Germline V gives CDR1 LGHNA, CDR2 YSLEER. The CDR3 loop is CASSHDWDRPNQPQHF. CDR3 coding DNA: TGCGCCAGCAGCCACGACTGGGACAGACCCAATCAGCCCCAGCATTTT.

The chain combines TRBV29-1 with TRBJ1-1; 9 bases map to TRBD1. The length of the CDR3 is 16 residues. The germline V gene has CDR1 SQVTM and CDR2 ANQGSEA. Germline trimming cut 6 bases from V and 4 bases from J; bases unmatched to any gene: 15. CDR3 sequence reads: CSVMTGQGYEGTEAFF. CDR3 DNA: TGCAGCGTGATGACGGGACAGGGATATGAGGGCACTGAAGCTTTCTTT.

The chain combines TRBV24-1 with TRBJ1-2; D ambiguous. Germline lookup yields CDR1 KGHDR and CDR2 SFDVKD. The germline V and J ends were trimmed by 9 bases and 2 bases, with 12 bases remaining between them. The CDR3 spans 13 residues. The CDR3 reads CATSPAGNYGYTF. CDR3 bases: TGTGCCACCTCACCGGCAGGAAACTATGGCTACACCTTC.

The rearrangement joins TRBV7-2 to TRBJ2-5, with 10 bases that match TRBD1. The CDR3 extends over 13 amino acids. Germline lookup yields CDR1 SGHTA and CDR2 FQGNSA. Unmatched junction bases numbered 4, after V lost 8 bases and J lost 4 bases. The CDR3 DNA reads TGTGCCAGCCGGACAGGGGGAGCAGAGACCCAGTACTTC. This gives the protein CASRTGGAETQYF.

This chain uses TRBV28 with TRBJ1-5; D remains unclear. The CDR3 totals 20 residues. Trimming removed 7 bases from V and 0 bases from J, with 28 bases in between. Germline V gene lookup returns CDR1 MDHEN and CDR2 SYDVKM. The CDR3 loop reads CASISLRESGLTGSNQPQHF. CDR3 coding DNA: TGTGCCAGCATCTCGCTGAGGGAGTCAGGATTAACCGGTAGCAATCAGCCCCAGCATTTT. Supplemented by reference TRBV28 and TRBJ1-5, the full variable domain reads DVKVTQSSRYLVKRTGEKVFLECVQDMDHENMFWYRQDPGLGLRLIYFSYDVKMKEKGDIPEGYSVSREKKERFSLILESASTNQTSMYLCASISLRESGLTGSNQPQHFGDGTRLSIL.

On this clonotype itself: An end of the junction differs from the germline gene, which may be a read error. This chain links TRBV12-3 or TRBV12-4 with TRBJ2-5; 8 nucleotides match TRBD1. The CDR3 contains 14 residues. Written as DNA, the CDR3 is TGTACCAGCAGTTTCAGGGGGCGGCAAGAGACCCAGTACTTC. Translating gives CTSSFRGRQETQYF.

This chain uses TRBV27 with TRBJ2-3; 7 bases are shared with TRBD2. CDR3 length: 15 residues. Looked up from germline, CDR1 is MNHEY and CDR2 is SMNVEV (reference sequence). V was clipped by 5 bases and J by 1 base; unmatched bases: 6. The CDR3 bases are TGTGCCAGCAGTCGGCCGGGACTACGCACAGATACGCAGTATTTT. Amino acids: CASSRPGLRTDTQYF.

A note on this clonotype: The junction differs from germline at one of its ends, possibly a read error. V and J are TRBV10-3 and TRBJ1-4; D is unclear. Per germline, CDR1 ENHRY and CDR2 SYGVKD. This CDR3 region has 13 residues. CDR3: CATYSPSNEELFF. The CDR3 coding sequence is TGTGCCACCTACAGCCCCTCTAATGAAGAACTGTTTTTT.

This chain links TRBV19 with TRBJ2-7, with a weak D call TRBD2 (5 bases). This CDR3 region has 15 residues. Trimming cost V 4 bases and J 2 bases, with 15 bases left between them. Germline V CDR1 and CDR2: LNHDA, SQIVND (reference sequence). The CDR3 loop reads CASSTTLDSTYEQYF. The CDR3 DNA reads as TGTGCCAGTAGTACCACCTTGGACTCGACCTACGAGCAGTACTTC.

This clonotype was seen a few times. The rearrangement uses TRBV3-1 and TRBJ1-6, with 7 bases fitting TRBD1. With 1 base clipped from V and 14 bases from J, the junction kept 17 bases outside the gene matches. Germline V CDR1 and CDR2: LGHDT, YNNKEL (reference sequence). The CDR3 sequence is 17 residues long. CDR3 residues: CASSQVTTGQSNRALHF. The CDR3 DNA follows: TGTGCCAGCAGCCAAGTCACGACGGGACAGTCTAATAGGGCCCTCCACTTT.